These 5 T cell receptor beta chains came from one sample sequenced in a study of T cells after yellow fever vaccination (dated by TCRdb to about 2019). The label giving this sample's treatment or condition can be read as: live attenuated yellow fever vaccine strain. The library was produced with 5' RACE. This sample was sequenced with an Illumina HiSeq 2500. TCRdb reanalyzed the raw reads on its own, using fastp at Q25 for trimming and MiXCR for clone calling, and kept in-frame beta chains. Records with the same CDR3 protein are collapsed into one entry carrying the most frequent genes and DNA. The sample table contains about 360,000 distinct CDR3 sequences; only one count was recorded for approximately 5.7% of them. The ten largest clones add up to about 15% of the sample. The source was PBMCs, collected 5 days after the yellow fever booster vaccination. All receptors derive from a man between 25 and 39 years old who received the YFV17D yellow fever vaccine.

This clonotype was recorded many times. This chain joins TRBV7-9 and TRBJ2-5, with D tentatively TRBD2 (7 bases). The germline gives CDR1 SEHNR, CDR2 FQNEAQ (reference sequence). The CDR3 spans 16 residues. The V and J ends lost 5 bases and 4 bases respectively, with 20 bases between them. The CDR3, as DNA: TGTGCCAGCAGCCATCGGGGGGCTAGCGTTTTAGAGACCCAGTACTTC. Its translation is CASSHRGASVLETQYF.

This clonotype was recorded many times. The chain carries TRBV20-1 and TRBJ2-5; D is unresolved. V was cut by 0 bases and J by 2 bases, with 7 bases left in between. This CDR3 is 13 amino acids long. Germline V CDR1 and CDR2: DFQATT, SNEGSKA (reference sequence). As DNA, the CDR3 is TGCAGTGCTAGAGAGAGGCGTCAAGAGACCCAGTACTTC. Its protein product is CSARERRQETQYF.

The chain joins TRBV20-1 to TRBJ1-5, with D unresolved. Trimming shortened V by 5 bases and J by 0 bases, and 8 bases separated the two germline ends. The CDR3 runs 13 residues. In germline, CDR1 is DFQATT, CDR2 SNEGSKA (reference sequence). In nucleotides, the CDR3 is TGCAGTGCTGGGAGAGTTAGCAATCAGCCCCAGCATTTT. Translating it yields CSAGRVSNQPQHF.

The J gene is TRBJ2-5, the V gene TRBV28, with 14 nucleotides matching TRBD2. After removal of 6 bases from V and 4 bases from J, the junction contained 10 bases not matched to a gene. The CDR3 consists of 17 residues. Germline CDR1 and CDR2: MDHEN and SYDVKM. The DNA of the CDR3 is TGTGCCAGCAGCCCGGGACTAGCGGGAGAGGGCGCAGAGACCCAGTACTTC. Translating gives CASSPGLAGEGAETQYF.

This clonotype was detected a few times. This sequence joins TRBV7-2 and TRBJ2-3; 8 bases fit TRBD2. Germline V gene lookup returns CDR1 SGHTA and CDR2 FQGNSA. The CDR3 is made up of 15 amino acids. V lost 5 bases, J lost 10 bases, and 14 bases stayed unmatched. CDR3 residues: CASSTRGTRDGSQYF. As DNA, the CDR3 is TGTGCCAGCAGCACTCGGGGGACTAGAGACGGGTCGCAGTATTTT.